These T cell receptor beta chains were read from a single sample in a study of cytomegalovirus exposure and HLA in healthy donors. Profiled with immunoSEQ multiplex PCR; TCRdb holds only in-frame clones, not every one. The sample includes 100,000 or so clones, 60% to 85% seen only once; the top ten take 8.5% to 10%. The sample comprised PBMCs. The receptors were gathered from a woman aged 40 to 50 in good health and CMV-seropositive. CDR3s include the opening cysteine and the closing phenylalanine or tryptophan. D genes are given only for firm matches. Size is stated for part of the rows, as once, few or many counts, or as a class when the clone is expanded.

J gene | V gene | D gene | clone size | CDR3 protein | CDR3 DNA
TRBJ2-5 | TRBV29-1 | NA | NA | CSVGGTVGETQYF | TGCAGCGTTGGCGGGACAGTTGGGGAGACCCAGTACTTC
TRBJ1-2 | TRBV9 | NA | NA | CASSSPDSGYGYTF | TGTGCCAGCAGCTCACCGGACAGCGGATATGGCTACACCTTC
TRBJ2-7 | TRBV2 | NA | NA | CASSVATVYEQYF | TGTGCCAGCAGTGTAGCTACAGTTTACGAGCAGTACTTC
TRBJ1-3 | TRBV2 | NA | NA | CASVAGVSAGNTIYF | TGTGCCAGCGTTGCGGGCGTTAGCGCTGGAAACACCATATATTTT
TRBJ1-1 | TRBV5-8 | NA | NA | CASSLGHANTEAFF | TGTGCCAGCAGCTTGGGGCACGCCAACACTGAAGCTTTCTTT
TRBJ1-3 | TRBV5-8 | NA | NA | CASSSGPPSSGNTIYF | TGTGCCAGCAGTTCAGGGCCTCCAAGCTCTGGAAACACCATATATTTT
TRBJ2-5 | TRBV10-3 | TRBD2 | NA | CAISGRSGSWEETQYF | TGTGCCATCAGTGGGAGGAGCGGGAGTTGGGAAGAGACCCAGTACTTC
TRBJ2-1 | TRBV5-1 | NA | NA | CASSPAARAYNEQFF | TGCGCCAGCAGCCCAGCGGCCCGGGCCTACAATGAGCAGTTCTTC
TRBJ1-1 | TRBV4-1 | NA | few | CASSQYRANTEAFF | TGCGCCAGCAGCCAATACAGGGCTAACACTGAAGCTTTCTTT
TRBJ1-5 | TRBV28 | NA | NA | CASSLQAQISNQPQHF | TGTGCCAGCAGTTTACAGGCGCAGATAAGCAATCAGCCCCAGCATTTT
TRBJ1-1 | TRBV5-5 | NA | NA | CASTKASEKGLDTEAFF | TGTGCCAGCACCAAGGCCTCCGAGAAGGGGTTAGACACTGAAGCTTTCTTT
TRBJ1-2 | TRBV7-9 | TRBD1 | NA | CASSSGRDRGRIGYTF | TGTGCCAGCAGCTCTGGACGGGACAGGGGAAGAATTGGCTACACCTTC
TRBJ2-1 | TRBV7-7 | NA | NA | CASSPARGDNEQFF | TGTGCCAGCAGCCCGGCCAGGGGGGATAATGAGCAGTTCTTC
TRBJ2-1 | TRBV4-3 | TRBD2 | NA | CASSQRASGYNEQFF | TGCGCCAGCAGCCAACGGGCTAGCGGCTACAATGAGCAGTTCTTC
TRBJ1-3 | TRBV28 | NA | NA | CGTRRGSGNTIYF | TGTGGCACTCGACGGGGCTCTGGAAACACCATATATTTT
TRBJ2-7 | TRBV4-1 | TRBD2 | NA | CASSPLLTSGRGRTHEQYF | TGCGCCAGCAGCCCCCTGTTGACTAGCGGGAGAGGAAGAACACACGAGCAGTACTTC
TRBJ2-5 | TRBV11-2 | NA | NA | CASSPSGGWRETQYF | TGTGCCAGCAGCCCCTCCGGGGGTTGGAGGGAGACCCAGTACTTC
TRBJ2-3 | TRBV5-1 | NA | NA | CASSLEGPHSTDTQYF | TGCGCCAGCAGCTTGGAGGGGCCCCATAGCACAGATACGCAGTATTTT